Shown below are 3 T cell receptor beta chains from a single sample sequenced in a study of shared clonotypes between healthy human individuals. Here immunoSEQ multiplex PCR was the method, and the copy in TCRdb shows in-frame clones only, minus some. This table holds 400,000 to 550,000 clones, 79% found once. The sequencing sample was made of PBMCs. The receptors were gathered from a woman aged 40 to 50 in good health. Some clones in this sample may be carry-over from other donors' samples.

The chain carries TRBV7-8 and TRBJ2-7; TRBD2 aligns across 8 bases. CDR3 length: 14 amino acids. The V gene's germline CDR1 is SGHVS and CDR2 FQNEAQ. With V trimmed by 4 bases and J by 4 bases, 6 bases remained unmatched. The CDR3 protein is CASSSSGSGYEQYF. The CDR3 coding sequence is TGTGCCAGCAGCTCCAGCGGGAGTGGATACGAGCAGTACTTC. Combining the CDR3 with reference TRBV7-8 and TRBJ2-7 gives the whole variable domain GAGVSQSPRYKVAKRGQDVALRCDPISGHVSLFWYQQALGQGPEFLTYFQNEAQLDKSGLPSDRFFAERPEGSVSTLKIQRTQQEDSAVYLCASSSSGSGYEQYFGPGTRLTVT.

Many counts were recorded for this clone. CDR3 bases: TGTGCCAGCAGTCTCGGACTAGCCTCCGGGGAGCTGTTTTTT. Translating gives CASSLGLASGELFF. The chain uses TRBV6-4 and TRBJ2-2; 8 positions match TRBD2. The ends lost 5 bases at V and 6 bases at J; junction bases unmatched: 5. The V gene's germline CDR1 is MRHNA and CDR2 SNTAGT. This CDR3 comprises 14 residues.

This clone was found a few times. The chain combines TRBV2 with TRBJ2-7; D possibly corresponds to TRBD1 (6 bases). V was pared by 4 bases and J by 3 bases, with 16 bases between. The CDR3 has 15 amino acids. From germline, CDR1 is SNHLY and CDR2 FYNNEI. This chain's CDR3 is CASSVPLRGHYEQYF. In DNA, the CDR3 is TGTGCCAGCAGTGTCCCCCTGAGGGGACACTACGAGCAGTACTTC.